The source of this T cell receptor (beta chain) is a study of T cell repertoires in cytomegalovirus infection. Study background: Public TCR beta signatures were indicative of both CMV infection and a matching HLA type. Study-wide results and limits: Identification of carriers of CMV plus the relevant HLA was performed using cumulative public TCR beta family frequency. The ex vivo response showed dominance by HLA-C-restricted CMV-specific TCR beta clonotypes.

This clonotype was picked up a small number of times. Its antigen is not known. TCRdb called the reads again in MiXCR, with one record for every CDR3 protein. This sample has about 320,000 distinct CDR3 sequences, with more than 8% found just once. Germline V gene sequence: CDR1 MNHEY, CDR2 SMNVEV (reference sequence). The CDR3 is 17 amino acids. The V segment lost 5 bases and the J segment 6 bases; nucleotides outside the gene matches: 16. This sequence joins TRBV27 and TRBJ1-2, with 9 bases identical to TRBD1. The sample was PBMCs. This clonotype was obtained from a human donor in good health (CMV status not recorded). Some clones in this sample may be carry-over from other donors' samples. The CDR3 DNA is TGTGCCAGCAGTACGCGGAACCGCCGGGACAGGGAAGATGGCTACACCTTC. Amino acid sequence: CASSTRNRRDREDGYTF.